This T cell receptor (beta chain) is from a study of Ad26.COV2.S vaccination and SARS-CoV-2 variants. Overall study: Ad26.COV2.S was injected intramuscularly once or twice, 56 days apart.

The CDR3 extends over 14 amino acids. V was cut by 3 bases and J by 5 bases, with 13 bases left in between. Germline CDR1 is MDHEN and CDR2 is SYDVKM. Clones were sequenced by immunoSEQ multiplex PCR, and TCRdb holds only the in-frame ones, with some missing. The sample lists 350,000 to 500,000 clones, 75% to 95% occurring once. Treatment: around 19 received Ad26.COV2.S at low or high dose, single or two shots; 5 received placebo; per-sample allocation not given. The investigators took samples on day 63 after the first vaccine or placebo injection. The clonotype was recovered from a person between 18 and 59 years old who received the Ad26.COV2.S COVID-19 vaccine or a placebo. The chain has TRBV28 and TRBJ1-1; weak D call: TRBD1 (5 bases). Sequences were derived from peripheral blood, sampled in a trial of Ad26.COV2.S vaccine versus placebo. This chain's CDR3 is CASSFPGGGTEAFF. The CDR3, as DNA: TGTGCCAGCAGTTTCCCTGGGGGGGGAACTGAAGCTTTCTTT.